One T cell receptor (beta chain) is described in this entry. This entry comes from a study of T-cell reconstitution after alpha-beta-depleted transplantation in children. The CDR3 is 15 amino acids. Germline values: CDR1 SGHVS, CDR2 FNYEAQ. The V segment lost 1 base and the J segment 4 bases; nucleotides outside the gene matches: 4. The authors prepared the TCRbeta library with unique molecular identifiers. One entry per CDR3 protein, called by TCRdb with MiXCR from the PCR reads. The table shows about 360,000 distinct CDR3 sequences, with less than 15% occurring only once. The chain has TRBV7-6 and TRBJ2-1; 7 bases fit TRBD1. The material was PBMCs, obtained from the stem cell graft. This TCR derives from a human donor who donated a stem cell graft to a child with Fanconi anemia. The DNA for the CDR3 is TGTGCCAGCAGCTTAGGGGACAGATCTTACAATGAGCAGTTCTTC. This codes for CASSLGDRSYNEQFF.